This T cell receptor beta chain was sequenced during a study of breast tumors, draining lymph nodes, adjacent tissues. General study findings and limits: Compared with basal-like, luminal-like tumors shared significantly more repertoire with nontumor tissue. Compared with lymph nodes, tumors were less diverse; compared with nontumor tissue, more. That most tumor T cells come from lymph nodes remained unproven.

This clonotype appeared many times. What it recognizes is unknown. The V and J ends lost 5 bases and 1 base, in that order; junction bases with no gene match: 14. The CDR3 is made up of 18 amino acids. The germline V gene has CDR1 SGHRS and CDR2 YFSETQ. MiXCR was run by TCRdb on the multiplex PCR reads, yielding one entry per CDR3 protein. This repertoire shows 200,000 to 250,000 distinct CDR3 sequences, 32% found once; its top ten account for just over 1.4%. Axillary draining lymph nodes of breast cancer patients supplied the node samples. This chain links TRBV5-1 with TRBJ2-7; TRBD2 aligns across 11 bases. The sequence was collected from a female donor with breast cancer. Some clones in this sample may be carry-over from other donors' samples. Material for sequencing was axillary lymph node tissue. CDR3: CASSLFSGLADTSYEQYF. As DNA, the CDR3 is TGCGCCAGCAGTTTATTCTCGGGACTAGCGGACACTTCCTACGAGCAGTACTTC.